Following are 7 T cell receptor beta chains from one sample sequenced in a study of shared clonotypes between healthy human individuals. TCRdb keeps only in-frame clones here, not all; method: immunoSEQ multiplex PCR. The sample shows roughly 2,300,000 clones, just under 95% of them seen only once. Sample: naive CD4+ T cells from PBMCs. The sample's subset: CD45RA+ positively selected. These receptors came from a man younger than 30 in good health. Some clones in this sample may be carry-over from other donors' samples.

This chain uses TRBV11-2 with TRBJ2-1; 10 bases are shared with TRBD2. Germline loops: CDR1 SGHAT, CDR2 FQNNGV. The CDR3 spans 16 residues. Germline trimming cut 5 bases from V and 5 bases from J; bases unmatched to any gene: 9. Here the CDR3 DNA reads TGTGCCAGCAGCCCCCTGAGCGGGAGGGCCCACAATGAGCAGTTCTTC. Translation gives CASSPLSGRAHNEQFF.

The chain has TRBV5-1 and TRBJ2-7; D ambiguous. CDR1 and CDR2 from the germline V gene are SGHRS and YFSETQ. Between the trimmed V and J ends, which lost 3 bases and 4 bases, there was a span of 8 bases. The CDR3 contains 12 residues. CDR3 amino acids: CASSSYRYEQYF. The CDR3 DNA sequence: TGCGCCAGCAGCTCCTACCGTTACGAGCAGTACTTC.

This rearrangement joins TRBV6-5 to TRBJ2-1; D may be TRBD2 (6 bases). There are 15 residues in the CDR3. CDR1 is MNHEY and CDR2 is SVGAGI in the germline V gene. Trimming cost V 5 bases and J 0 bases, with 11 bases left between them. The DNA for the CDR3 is TGTGCCAGCAGTGCGGGACGGAGCTCCTACAATGAGCAGTTCTTC. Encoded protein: CASSAGRSSYNEQFF.

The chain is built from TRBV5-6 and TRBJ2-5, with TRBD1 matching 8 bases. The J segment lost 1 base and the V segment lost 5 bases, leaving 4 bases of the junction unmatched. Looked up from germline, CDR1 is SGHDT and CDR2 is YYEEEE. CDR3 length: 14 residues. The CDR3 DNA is TGTGCCAGCAGTCCGACAGGGGCCCAAGAGACCCAGTACTTC. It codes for CASSPTGAQETQYF.

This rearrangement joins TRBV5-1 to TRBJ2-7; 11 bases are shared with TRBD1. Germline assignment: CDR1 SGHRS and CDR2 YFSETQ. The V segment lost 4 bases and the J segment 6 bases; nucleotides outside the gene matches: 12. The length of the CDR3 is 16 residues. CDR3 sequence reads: CASSEGQGGPWGEQYF. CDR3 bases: TGCGCCAGCAGCGAGGGACAGGGGGGCCCTTGGGGCGAGCAGTACTTC. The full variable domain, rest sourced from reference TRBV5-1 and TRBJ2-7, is KAGVTQTPRYLIKTRGQQVTLSCSPISGHRSVSWYQQTPGQGLQFLFEYFSETQRNKGNFPGRFSGRQFSNSRSEMNVSTLELGDSALYLCASSEGQGGPWGEQYFGPGTRLTVT.

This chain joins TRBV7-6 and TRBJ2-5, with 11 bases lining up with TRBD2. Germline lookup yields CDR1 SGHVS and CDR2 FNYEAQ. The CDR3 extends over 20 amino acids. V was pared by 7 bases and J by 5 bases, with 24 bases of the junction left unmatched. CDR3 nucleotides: TGTGCCAGCACCATTAGAAGGGGGGGACTAGCGGAGGCGAGAGGTGAGACCCAGTACTTC. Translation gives CASTIRRGGLAEARGETQYF.

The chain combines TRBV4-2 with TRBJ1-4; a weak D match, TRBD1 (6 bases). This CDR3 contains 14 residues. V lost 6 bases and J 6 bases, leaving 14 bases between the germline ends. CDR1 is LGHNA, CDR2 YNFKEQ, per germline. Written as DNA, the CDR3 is TGTGCCAGCAGTACAGGGTCCCCTTATGAAAAACTGTTTTTT. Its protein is CASSTGSPYEKLFF.